This TCR beta chain was observed in a study of graft-versus-host responses after intestinal transplantation. Here immunoSEQ multiplex PCR was the method, and the copy in TCRdb shows in-frame clones only, minus some. Among around 21,000 clones, around 33% were seen once, and the ten largest hold 1.5% to 2.5%. This clone is categorized as medium-sized (0.01 to 0.1%). Trimming took off 11 bases at V and 0 bases at J, with 14 bases between the two ends. This CDR3 is built from 13 residues. Germline CDR1 ENHRY, CDR2 SYGVKD. Study results and caveats: Maximum circulating GvH clone levels tracked with early post-transplant HvG decreases.

Material: alloreactive CD4+ T cells from a mixed lymphocyte reaction culture, obtained before transplantation. The subset was: CFSE-low proliferating T cells sorted from roughly 6-day pre-transplant mixed lymphocyte reaction (GvH or HvG direction). The clonotype originates from a human patient who was an organ donor for intestinal transplantation. The genes are TRBV10-3 and TRBJ2-7; no reliable D call. CDR3 sequence: CAHIPRSSYEQYF. CDR3 coding DNA: TGTGCCCATATCCCGAGGAGCTCCTACGAGCAGTACTTC.